A selection of T cell receptor beta chains follows, all from one sample in a study of T cells in Graves' hyperthyroidism and ophthalmopathy. TCRdb ran MiXCR on the multiplex PCR reads and lists one entry per CDR3 protein. This sample has fewer than 550,000 distinct CDR3 sequences, with about 15% found just once. Sequencing was carried out using blood. These receptors were obtained from a woman under 30 with Graves' hyperthyroidism. The CDR3 runs from the conserved cysteine through the conserved F or W.

>TRBJ1-3|TRBV6-1
CASSDPATGRNTIYF
>TRBJ2-5|TRBV4-1
CASSTGTGGQETQYF
>TRBJ2-7|TRBV28
CASSLLVTGAEQYF
>TRBJ2-3|TRBV2
CASSIGLAGGGGFLDTQYF
>TRBJ1-6|TRBV5-1
CASRGLGTGNSPLHF
>TRBJ1-4|TRBV7-8
CASSLARTGINEKLFF
>TRBJ1-2|TRBV28
CASSPGQGFYGYTF
>TRBJ2-1|TRBV7-3
CASSSTGTGSPYEQFF
>TRBJ2-7|TRBV7-2
CASSLTDFSEQYF
>TRBJ2-1|TRBV29-1
CSVALAGGPNEQFF
>TRBJ1-1|TRBV6-6
CASSYYQTGGTEAFF
>TRBJ1-6|TRBV3-1
CASSQVWPGGSSYNSPLHF
>TRBJ1-2|TRBV28
CASSRLEKGYTF
>TRBJ2-5|TRBV7-2
CASSPNTEETQYF
>TRBJ2-3|TRBV20-1
CSASWSRGGSTDTQYF
>TRBJ2-5|TRBV5-1
CASSFQRPEETQYF
>TRBJ1-1|TRBV11-2
CASRDKRVNTEAFF
>TRBJ2-3|TRBV6-2/TRBV6-3
CASSTGFTQYF
>TRBJ1-1|TRBV15
CATSRDRWTGDTEAFF
>TRBJ1-2|TRBV12-3/TRBV12-4
CASSPGAGGYGYTF
>TRBJ2-7|TRBV13
CASSSRGSEGEQYF
>TRBJ2-5|TRBV5-6
CASSLNRQETQYF
>TRBJ2-7|TRBV7-2
CASSRGTAVYEQYF